The subject of this entry is one T cell receptor beta chain. Its antigen is not known. This sample was taken from a study of T cells expressing NK-cell markers. As for the study in general: Seven of the eight sequenced donors were HCMV-seropositive; one was seronegative. Whole-study results and caveats: It is unclear if expanded NKG2C-expressing clones target HCMV antigens.

The CDR3 spans 15 residues. Looked up from germline, CDR1 is MNHEY and CDR2 is SVGAGI. 5'RACE template switching with UMIs produced the TCR beta cDNA. TCRdb processed the 5' RACE reads again and assigns one entry to each CDR3 protein, with no DNA. In all, the sample yields 350,000 to 400,000 distinct CDR3 sequences. The sample taken for sequencing was blood T cells: a sorted CD56 or NKG2C T cell subset, CD4+ or CD8+ T cells, or bulk PBMC T cells (not recorded which). The sequence was collected from a woman aged 50 to 65 in good health. This rearrangement joins TRBV6-5 to TRBJ2-2; TCRdb gives TRBD2 as the D gene, but with no DNA this cannot be confirmed. The CDR3 region is CASRSGGSGTGELFF.